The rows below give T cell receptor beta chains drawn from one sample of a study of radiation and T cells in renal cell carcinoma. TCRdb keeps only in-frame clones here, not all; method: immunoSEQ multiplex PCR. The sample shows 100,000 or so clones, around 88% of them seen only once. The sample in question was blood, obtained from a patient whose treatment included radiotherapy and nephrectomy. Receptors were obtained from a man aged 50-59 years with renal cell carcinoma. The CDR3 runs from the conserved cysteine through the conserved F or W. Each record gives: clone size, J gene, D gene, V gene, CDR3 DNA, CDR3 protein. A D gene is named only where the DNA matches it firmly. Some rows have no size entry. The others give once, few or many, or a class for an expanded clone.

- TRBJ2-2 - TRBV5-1 TGCGCCAGCAGCTTCGGCGGAAACACCGGGGAGCTGTTTTTT CASSFGGNTGELFF
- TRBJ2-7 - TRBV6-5 TGTGCCAGCACGGGAGTCTACGAGCAGTACTTC CASTGVYEQYF
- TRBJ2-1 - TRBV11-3 TGTGCCAGCAGCTTCACCTACAGGGCCTTAGGCAATGAGCAGTTCTTC CASSFTYRALGNEQFF
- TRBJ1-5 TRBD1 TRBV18 TGTGCCAGCTCACCAGAGGGACAGTCGGGCAATCAGCCCCAGCATTTT CASSPEGQSGNQPQHF
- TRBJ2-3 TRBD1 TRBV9 TGTGCCAGCAGCTTAGGGCCTCCGACAGGGTGGGGTGTGGGCGGCACAGATACGCAGTATTTT CASSLGPPTGWGVGGTDTQYF
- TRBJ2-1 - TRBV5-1 TGCGCCAGCAGCTTGGGGCTCGGAACTTGGTCCCAGTTCTTC CASSLGLGTWSQFF
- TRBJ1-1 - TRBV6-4 TGTGCCAGCAGCTGTAATCAGACTGAAGCTTTCTTT CASSCNQTEAFF
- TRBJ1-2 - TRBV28 TGTGCCAGCAGTTTACTCGCCGGTCTGGACTATGGCTACACCTTC CASSLLAGLDYGYTF
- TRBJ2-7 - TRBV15 TGTGCCACCAGCAGAGAAGTAGGGCGGCTTAGCGAGCAGTACTTC CATSREVGRLSEQYF
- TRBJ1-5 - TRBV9 TGTGCCAGCAGCGCGGAATACAGAGATCAGCCCCAGCATTTT CASSAEYRDQPQHF
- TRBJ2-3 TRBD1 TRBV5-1 TGCGCCAGCAGCTACGGGCAGGGGGGCACAGATACGCAGTATTTT CASSYGQGGTDTQYF
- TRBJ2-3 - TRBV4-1 TGCGCCAGCAGCCAAGATTCGCGCCCAGATACGCAGTATTTT CASSQDSRPDTQYF
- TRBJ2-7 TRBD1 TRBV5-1 TGCGCCAGCAGCACCGGGACAGGGTACTACGAGCAGTACTTC CASSTGTGYYEQYF
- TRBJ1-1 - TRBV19 TGTGCCAGTAGCACCGGGACGACGACTGAAGCTTTCTTT CASSTGTTTEAFF
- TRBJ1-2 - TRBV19 TGTGCCAGTAGTATGGGGGTGTGGGTCTATGGCTACACCTTC CASSMGVWVYGYTF
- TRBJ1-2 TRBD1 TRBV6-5 TGTGCCAGCGCCCCGACAGGGAGCTATGGCTACACCTTC CASAPTGSYGYTF
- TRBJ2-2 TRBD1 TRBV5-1 TGCGCCAGCAGCTACAGGGGCCCCGTGGACACCGGGGAGCTGTTTTTT CASSYRGPVDTGELFF
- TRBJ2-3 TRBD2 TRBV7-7 TGTGCTAGCAGCCCTAGCGGAGGCTTCACAGATACGCAGTATTTT CASSPSGGFTDTQYF
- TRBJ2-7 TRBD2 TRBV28 TGTGCCAGCAGTTTCTGGACTAGCTTCTCCTACGAGCAGTACTTC CASSFWTSFSYEQYF
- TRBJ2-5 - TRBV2 TGTGCCAGCGCGTGGCTAGGGGAGACCCAGTACTTC CASAWLGETQYF
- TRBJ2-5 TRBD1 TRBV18 TGTGCCAGCTCACGAGGGACAGGGGGCGTGGAGACCCAGTACTTC CASSRGTGGVETQYF
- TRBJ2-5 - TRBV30 TGTGCCTGGAGTGTAACCGGGGGCTGGGAGACCCAGTACTTC CAWSVTGGWETQYF
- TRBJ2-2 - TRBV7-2 TGTGCCAGCAGCTGGCGTTCACGAGCCGCGAACACCGGGGAGCTGTTTTTT CASSWRSRAANTGELFF
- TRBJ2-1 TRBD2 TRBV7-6 TGTGCCAGCAGCTTAGGGTTCGTAGCGGGAGTATTCAATGAGCAGTTCTTC CASSLGFVAGVFNEQFF
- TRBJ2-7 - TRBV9 TGTGCCAGCAGCCCTCCCGGCGGACCCTACGAGCAGTACTTC CASSPPGGPYEQYF
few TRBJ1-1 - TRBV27 TGTGCCAGCAGTTCCCCCCCCGGGGGCATGAACACTGAAGCTTTCTTT CASSSPPGGMNTEAFF
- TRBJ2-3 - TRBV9 TGTGCCAGCAGCGTTCGAGGGGCTAGCACAGATACGCAGTATTTT CASSVRGASTDTQYF
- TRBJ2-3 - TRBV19 TGTGCCAGTACCCGGACAGGAGGGTGGGCAGATACGCAGTATTTT CASTRTGGWADTQYF
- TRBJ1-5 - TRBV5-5 TGTGCCAGCAGCTTCGAGGGTGAAGGGGGTCAGCCCCAGCATTTT CASSFEGEGGQPQHF
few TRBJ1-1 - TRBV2 TGTGCCAGCAGTAGACGGACTGAAGCTTTCTTT CASSRRTEAFF
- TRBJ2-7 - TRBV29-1 TGCAGCGTTGTGGGGGACCGGCAATCCTACGAGCAGTACTTC CSVVGDRQSYEQYF
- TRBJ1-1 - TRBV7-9 TGTGCCAGCACCACCGAGTGGGGGCTGAACACTGAAGCTTTCTTT CASTTEWGLNTEAFF
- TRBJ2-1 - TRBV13 TGTGCCAGCAGCGCACCCCGAGGCTCCAATGAGCAGTTCTTC CASSAPRGSNEQFF
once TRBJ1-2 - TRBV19 TGTGCCAGTACTCCAGGGCCGGAAGGTAACTATGGCTACACCTTC CASTPGPEGNYGYTF
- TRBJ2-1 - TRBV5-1 TGCGCCAGCAGCTTGTGGACCAATGAGCAGTTCTTC CASSLWTNEQFF
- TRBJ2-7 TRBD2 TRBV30 TGTGCCTGGAGTCGAACTAGCGGGTTTCAGTACTTC CAWSRTSGFQYF
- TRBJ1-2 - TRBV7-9 TGTGCCAGCAGCTTAGCCTCGGGGAGGTGGGCCATAAGCTACACCTTC CASSLASGRWAISYTF
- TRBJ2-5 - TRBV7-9 TGTGCCAGCAGCCGTACAGGGATCGAGACCCAGTACTTC CASSRTGIETQYF
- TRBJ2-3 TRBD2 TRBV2 TGTGCCAGCAGTCGAGGCCTAGCGGGGCTAGCAGATACGCAGTATTTT CASSRGLAGLADTQYF
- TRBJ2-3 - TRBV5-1 TGCGCCAGCAGCCCGGACAACACAGATACGCAGTATTTT CASSPDNTDTQYF
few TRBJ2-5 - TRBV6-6 TGTGCCAGCAGTTACGGGTGGGAGGAGACAGAGACCCAGTACTTC CASSYGWEETETQYF
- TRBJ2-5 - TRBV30 TGTGCCTGGGATACCCTCGAGACCCAGTACTTC CAWDTLETQYF
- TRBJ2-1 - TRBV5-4 TGTGCCAGCAGCCCAGGTAGTGCGGGACCCTACAATGAGCAGTTCTTC CASSPGSAGPYNEQFF
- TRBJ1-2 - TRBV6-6 TGTGCCAGCAGTCCGGTCGAGGGGGGCTACACCTTC CASSPVEGGYTF
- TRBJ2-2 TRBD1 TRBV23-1 TGCGCCAGCAGTCAATTCCTCAGGGGGCGAGGGACCGGGGAGCTGTTTTTT CASSQFLRGRGTGELFF
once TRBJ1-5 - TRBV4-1 TGCGCCAGCAGCCAAGGGCCCGGGTTCGATCAGCCCCAGCATTTT CASSQGPGFDQPQHF
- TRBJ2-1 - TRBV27 TGTGCCAGCAGTTTATCAGCGACAAGCTCCTACAATGAGCAGTTCTTC CASSLSATSSYNEQFF
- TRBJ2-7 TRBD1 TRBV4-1 TGCGCCAGCAGCCAGTCCGCGGGACAGGGTGCCGAGCAGTACTTC CASSQSAGQGAEQYF
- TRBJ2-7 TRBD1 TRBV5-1 TGCGCCAGCAGCATAGACCCGGGACAGACCTACGAGCAGTACTTC CASSIDPGQTYEQYF
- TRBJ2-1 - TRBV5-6 TGTGCCAGCAGCTTCTACAGGGCCAATGAGCAGTTCTTC CASSFYRANEQFF
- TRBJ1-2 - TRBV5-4 TGTGCCAGCAGTAAGGGGGGCGACGGGAGAACTAACTATGGCTACACCTTC CASSKGGDGRTNYGYTF
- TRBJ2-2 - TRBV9 TGTGCCAGCAGCTCCCCCAGTGGGCAGACCACCGGGGAGCTGTTTTTT CASSSPSGQTTGELFF
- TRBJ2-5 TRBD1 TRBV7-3 TGTGCCAGCAGCTTAAGGACAGGGAGTGAGACCCAGTACTTC CASSLRTGSETQYF
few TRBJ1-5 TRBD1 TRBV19 TGTGCCAGTAGTGTCGACAGGGGTGGCAATCAGCCCCAGCATTTT CASSVDRGGNQPQHF
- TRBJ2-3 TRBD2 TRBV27 TGTGCCAGCGTACCGCTAGCGGGAGTGTTAGATACGCAGTATTTT CASVPLAGVLDTQYF
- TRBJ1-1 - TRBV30 TGTGCCTGGAGCGGACAATTCTTTAACACTGAAGCTTTCTTT CAWSGQFFNTEAFF
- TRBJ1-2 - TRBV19 TGTGCCAGTAGTCCGGGGACCTATGGCTACACCTTC CASSPGTYGYTF
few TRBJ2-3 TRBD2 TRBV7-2 TGTGCCAGCAGCTTAGAGGGGACTAGCGGGAGATTTCGGCGGTATTTT CASSLEGTSGRFRRYF